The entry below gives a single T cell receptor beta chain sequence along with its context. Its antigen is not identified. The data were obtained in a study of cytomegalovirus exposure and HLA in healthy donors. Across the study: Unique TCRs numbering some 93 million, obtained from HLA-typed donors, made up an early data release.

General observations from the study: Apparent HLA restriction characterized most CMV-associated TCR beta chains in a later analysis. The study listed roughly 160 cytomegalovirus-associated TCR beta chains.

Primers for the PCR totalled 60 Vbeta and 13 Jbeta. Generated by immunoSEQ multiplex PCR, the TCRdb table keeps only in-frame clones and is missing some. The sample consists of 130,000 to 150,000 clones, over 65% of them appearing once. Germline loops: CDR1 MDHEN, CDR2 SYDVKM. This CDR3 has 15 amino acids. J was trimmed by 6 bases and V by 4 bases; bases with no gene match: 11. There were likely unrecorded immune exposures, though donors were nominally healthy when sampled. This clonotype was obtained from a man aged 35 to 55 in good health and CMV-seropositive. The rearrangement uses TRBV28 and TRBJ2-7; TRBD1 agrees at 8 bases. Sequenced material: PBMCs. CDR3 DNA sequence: TGTGCCAGCAGTTCGTCTACTCTCACAGGGGGCGAGCAGTACTTC. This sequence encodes CASSSSTLTGGEQYF.